This TCR beta chain is drawn from a study of blood T cell repertoires in COVID-19 (TCRdb year 2020). Looking at the study overall: Samples covering the acute and convalescent phases of COVID-19 were provided by collaborators in the United States, Italy and Spain. A freely available public database, intended as a resource for researchers studying the immune response to SARS-CoV-2, is where the repertoires were released. Subjects who had been exposed to COVID-19, were actively infected with it, or had recovered from it provided the deeply sampled blood TCRbeta repertoires that made up the dataset. Sample metadata almost always included a de-identified subject ID, COVID-19 status, age in years and sex. Samples were obtained from the ongoing ImmuneRACE study (first 160 participants) and from over a thousand subjects provided by 6 global collaborators. Where available, HLA class I and class II types were taken from metadata supplied by the sample provider and were not determined by assay-based typing. The material from the prospective study consisted of cDNA or gDNA derived from T cells, B-cell-depleted T cells, or PBMCs.

The full study reports these points: The quantity of clinical and demographic metadata differed by source and by participant and was supplied without curation.

In the prospective study, participants were about 18 to 95 years old, resided in about two dozen geographic areas of the United States, and were enrolled through a virtual design. To assign participants to cohorts, the prospective study relied on clinical history that participants themselves reported in a screening survey and a study questionnaire. ImmuneRACE Cohort 3 recovered participants were defined by two consecutive negative NP/OP PCR tests, healthcare professional clearance, or symptom resolution. Mobile phlebotomists in the prospective study collected whole blood, serum and a nasopharyngeal or oropharyngeal swab from every participant. Additional blood draws and questionnaires over a 2-month period could optionally be provided by prospective study participants. Before DNA extraction, blood samples from the prospective study were shipped at room temperature or frozen. The immunoSEQ Assay, a bias-controlled multiplex PCR, was used to amplify TCRbeta CDR3 regions from genomic DNA. The paper's data handling went like this. Within the assay, amplification of reference gene primers was used to estimate how many nucleated cells each sample contained. Sequence reads were collapsed and filtered to measure the absolute abundance of every unique TCRbeta CDR3 rearrangement. For each sample, productive Simpson clonality was calculated as the square root of Simpson's diversity index over productive rearrangements. TCRdb mirrors the immuneACCESS table, restricted to in-frame sequences. Some clones are absent from its copies; in checked studies, under half trace to an unresolved V gene, and the reason for the others is unknown. The V and J calls and clone size come from that table; D and trimming were worked out from the DNA. The sample includes over 200,000 clones, with roughly 88% observed a single time. The top ten clonotypes cover around 2% of the sample.

Reading the germline V gene gives CDR1 MRHNA and CDR2 SNTAGT. V lost 6 bases and J lost 4 bases; the stretch between them is 15 bases long. From its cysteine to its phenylalanine, the CDR3 spans 15 amino acids. Only the CDR3 portion is preserved as DNA: 45 bases, with reading frame beginning at the first base. About this clone itself: There is no known antigen for this receptor. Within one base of it there is no much larger clone, and no base qualities were kept.

Sample: PBMCs or T cells enriched from blood (not recorded which). The chain was built from TRBV6-4 and TRBJ2-2, with the D gene not confidently named. The origin of this receptor is a woman between 45 and 60 years old who had recovered from COVID-19. The nucleotide sequence is given as TGTGCCAGCAGCCGTATCTCGGGTGGCACCGGGGAGCTGTTTTTT. Its product reads: CASSRISGGTGELFF.